Shown below are 16 T cell receptor beta chains from a single sample sequenced in a study of shared clonotypes between healthy human individuals. Sequenced by immunoSEQ multiplex PCR; TCRdb stores in-frame clones only, minus some. This table has 450,000 to 500,000 clones, roughly four fifths appearing once. Sequenced input: PBMCs. These TCRs come from a middle-aged woman in good health. Some clones in this sample may be carry-over from other donors' samples.

This clone has a single count. The chain links TRBV27 to TRBJ2-7; TRBD1 is a possible D gene (5 bases). CDR3 length: 14 amino acids. Germline-derived CDR1 and CDR2 are MNHEY and SMNVEV (reference sequence). Trimming took off 8 bases at V and 0 bases at J, with 14 bases between the two ends. CDR3 residues: CASLKSRDSYEQYF. In nucleotides, the CDR3 is TGTGCCAGCCTAAAGAGCAGGGACTCCTACGAGCAGTACTTC.

CDR3 residues: CAISKVGGGYRETQYF. The CDR3, as DNA: TGTGCCATCAGCAAAGTCGGCGGAGGGTATAGGGAGACCCAGTACTTC. The chain employs TRBV10-3 and TRBJ2-5; D may be TRBD2 (6 bases). Germline V gives CDR1 ENHRY, CDR2 SYGVKD. V lost 6 bases to trimming and J lost 5 bases, with 22 bases between them. The CDR3 extends over 16 amino acids.

The J gene is TRBJ2-7, the V gene TRBV7-3, with D unresolved. The CDR3 extends over 16 amino acids. Germline V CDR1 and CDR2: SGHTA, FQGTGA. V gave up 5 bases and J gave up 6 bases, with 23 bases separating them. CDR3: CASSRARPTIPTEQYF. As DNA, the CDR3 is TGTGCCAGCAGCCGGGCAAGGCCGACAATTCCTACCGAGCAGTACTTC.

This clone was recorded a few times. This chain joins TRBV9 and TRBJ2-5, with 16 bases matching TRBD2. This CDR3 spans 16 amino acids. The germline V gene encodes CDR1 SGDLS and CDR2 YYNGEE. J was trimmed by 5 bases and V by 3 bases; bases with no gene match: 4. The CDR3 protein is CASSERGLAGGETQYF. The CDR3 DNA follows: TGTGCCAGCAGCGAGAGGGGACTAGCGGGAGGGGAGACCCAGTACTTC. Full variable domain (rest looked up from reference TRBV9 and TRBJ2-5): DSGVTQTPKHLITATGQRVTLRCSPRSGDLSVYWYQQSLDQGLQFLIQYYNGEERAKGNILERFSAQQFPDLHSELNLSSLELGDSALYFCASSERGLAGGETQYFGPGTRLLVL.

The rearrangement joins TRBV6-1 to TRBJ2-5, with D tentatively TRBD1 or TRBD2 (5 bases each). Germline V gene sequence: CDR1 MNHNS, CDR2 SASEGT. The V and J ends lost 2 bases and 2 bases respectively, with 12 bases between them. This CDR3 is built from 15 residues. The CDR3, as DNA: TGTGCCAGCAGTGAAATCGGGGCAGTACAAGAGACCCAGTACTTC. Its protein product is CASSEIGAVQETQYF.

The rearrangement joins TRBV5-1 to TRBJ2-5, with D unclear. V was clipped by 2 bases and J by 5 bases, with 19 bases between them. The CDR3 consists of 16 residues. Germline lookup yields CDR1 SGHRS and CDR2 YFSETQ. For the CDR3, the DNA is TGCGCCAGCAGCTTAGGGCAGTCACCTTTAGGGGAGACCCAGTACTTC. It is translated as CASSLGQSPLGETQYF.

The rearrangement uses TRBV7-3 and TRBJ2-5, with unresolved D. The J call may be incorrect, as the DNA end agrees better with TRBJ2-7. The CDR3 extends over 13 amino acids. CDR1 SGHTA and CDR2 FQGTGA come from the germline V gene. The CDR3 DNA follows: TGTGCCAGCAGCCCCTCACCCTCCTACGAGCAGTACTTC. Translating it yields CASSPSPSYEQYF.

The J gene is TRBJ2-5, the V gene TRBV7-9; 10 nucleotides match TRBD1. The germline V gene has CDR1 SEHNR and CDR2 FQNEAQ (reference sequence). CDR3 length: 15 amino acids. The V segment lost 6 bases and the J segment 3 bases; nucleotides outside the gene matches: 7. Written as DNA, the CDR3 is TGTGCCAGCAGGACAGGGGGCTCCTGGGAAGAGACCCAGTACTTC. This gives the protein CASRTGGSWEETQYF.

The rearrangement joins TRBV7-9 to TRBJ2-2; TRBD2 agrees at 9 bases. V lost 5 bases to trimming and J lost 4 bases; unmatched junction nucleotides: 8. CDR3 length: 16 amino acids. Germline V lookup: CDR1 SEHNR, CDR2 FQNEAQ (reference sequence). The CDR3 sequence: CASSPPGGRGTGELFF. CDR3 nucleotides: TGTGCCAGCAGCCCCCCTGGCGGGAGGGGCACCGGGGAGCTGTTTTTT. The full variable domain, its missing parts supplied by reference TRBV7-9 and TRBJ2-2, is DTGVSQNPRHKITKRGQNVTFRCDPISEHNRLYWYRQTLGQGPEFLTYFQNEAQLEKSRLLSDRFSAERPKGSFSTLEIQRTEQGDSAMYLCASSPPGGRGTGELFFGEGSRLTVL.

J is TRBJ2-6 and V is TRBV4-3; D possibly corresponds to TRBD1 (6 bases). The ends were cut back, 3 bases at V and 0 bases at J, with 9 bases in the middle. Germline V lookup: CDR1 LGHNA, CDR2 YSLEER. The CDR3 contains 16 residues. The CDR3 protein is CASSQKQGSGANVLTF. The DNA of the CDR3 is TGCGCCAGCAGCCAGAAACAGGGCTCTGGGGCCAACGTCCTGACTTTC.

The chain couples TRBV11-2 to TRBJ1-1; 9 bases are shared with TRBD1. The CDR3 has 13 residues. The germline V gene has CDR1 SGHAT and CDR2 FQNNGV. V trimming: 4 bases; J trimming: 6 bases; junction bases outside the gene matches: 3. The CDR3 sequence is CASSSDRGAEAFF. The DNA for the CDR3 is TGTGCCAGCAGCTCGGACAGGGGTGCTGAAGCTTTCTTT.

J is TRBJ2-7 and V is TRBV10-3, with 10 bases aligning to TRBD2. The germline V gene has CDR1 ENHRY and CDR2 SYGVKD. Trimming removed 6 bases from V and 3 bases from J; junction bases left unmatched: 2. The CDR3 has 13 amino acids. As DNA, the CDR3 is TGTGCCATCAGCGCTAGCGGGAGCTACGAGCAGTACTTC. Translated: CAISASGSYEQYF.

The chain employs TRBV2 and TRBJ2-2; D tentatively fits TRBD1 or TRBD2 (7 bases each). Trimming took off 7 bases at V and 1 base at J, with 19 bases between the two ends. This CDR3 is built from 17 residues. Germline V lookup: CDR1 SNHLY, CDR2 FYNNEI. The CDR3 sequence: CASNTQQGTMNTGELFF. CDR3 DNA sequence: TGTGCCAGCAACACGCAACAGGGGACTATGAACACCGGGGAGCTGTTTTTT.

This rearrangement joins TRBV28 to TRBJ2-7; no firm D call. The CDR3 sequence is 13 residues long. V lost 3 bases, J lost 2 bases, and 8 bases lay in between. Germline-derived CDR1 and CDR2 are MDHEN and SYDVKM. In nucleotides, the CDR3 is TGTGCCAGCAGTTTCCCCGGACCCTACGAGCAGTACTTC. Translating gives CASSFPGPYEQYF.

The chain is built from TRBV5-1 and TRBJ1-1, with D uncertain. Germline V gene sequence: CDR1 SGHRS, CDR2 YFSETQ. This CDR3 spans 15 amino acids. The V end was cut by 4 bases, the J end by 4 bases, with 17 bases between. The CDR3 protein is CASSMGASWGTEAFF. The CDR3 coding sequence is TGCGCCAGCAGCATGGGCGCATCGTGGGGCACTGAAGCTTTCTTT.

Comments on this clone: This probably arose from a read error, given a far larger clone one base away. The chain is built from TRBV29-1 and TRBJ2-7, with a tentative D call TRBD2 (5 bases). CDR3 length: 13 residues. Germline lookup yields CDR1 SQVTM and CDR2 ANQGSEA. The germline V and J ends were trimmed by 6 bases and 4 bases, with 16 bases remaining between them. The DNA of the CDR3 is TGCAGCGTCTCGACTCGCGGGTCGTACGAGCAGTACTTC. Translation gives CSVSTRGSYEQYF.